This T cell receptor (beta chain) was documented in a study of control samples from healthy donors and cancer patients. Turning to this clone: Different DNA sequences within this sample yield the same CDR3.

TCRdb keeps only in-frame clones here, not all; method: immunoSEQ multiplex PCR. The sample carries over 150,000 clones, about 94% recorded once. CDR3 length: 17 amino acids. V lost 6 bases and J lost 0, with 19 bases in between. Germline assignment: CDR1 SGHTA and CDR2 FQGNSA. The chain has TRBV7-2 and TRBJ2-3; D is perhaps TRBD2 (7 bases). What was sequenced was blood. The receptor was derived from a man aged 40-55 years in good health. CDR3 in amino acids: CASRVGGRGGSTDTQYF. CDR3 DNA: TGTGCCAGCAGAGTGGGGGGTCGCGGGGGCAGCACAGATACGCAGTATTTT.